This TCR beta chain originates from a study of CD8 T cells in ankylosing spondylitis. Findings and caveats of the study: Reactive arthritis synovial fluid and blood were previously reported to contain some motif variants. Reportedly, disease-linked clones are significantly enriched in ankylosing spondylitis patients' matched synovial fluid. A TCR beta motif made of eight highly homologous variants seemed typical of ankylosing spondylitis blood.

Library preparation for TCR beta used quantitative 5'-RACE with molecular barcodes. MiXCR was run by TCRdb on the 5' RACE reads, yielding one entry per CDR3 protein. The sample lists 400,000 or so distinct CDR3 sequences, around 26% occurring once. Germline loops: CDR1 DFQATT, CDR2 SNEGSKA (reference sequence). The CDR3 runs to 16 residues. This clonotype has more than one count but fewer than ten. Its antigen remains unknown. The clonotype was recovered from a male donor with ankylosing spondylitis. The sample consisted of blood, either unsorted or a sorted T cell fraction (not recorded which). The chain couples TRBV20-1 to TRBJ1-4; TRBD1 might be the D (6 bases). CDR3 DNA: TGCCATGTTCGCGGCAGGGGACCCTCAACTAATGAAAAACTGTTTTTT. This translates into CHVRGRGPSTNEKLFF.